The T cell receptor beta chain under discussion was sequenced for a study of vaccination effects on CD4 cells after COVID-19. Findings and limits, study-wide: Convalescent patients in the study were few, and early post-infection timepoints were absent.

CDR3 length: 17 amino acids. With V trimmed by 5 bases and J by 0 bases, 9 bases remained unmatched. Germline V gene data show CDR1 as KGHSH and CDR2 as LQKENI. Clones were read by immunoSEQ multiplex PCR, and TCRdb kept only the in-frame ones, dropping some. The sample yields 78,000 or so clones, 60% to 85% seen once. Antigen-specific CD4+ T cells expanded by the ViraFEST assay with viral peptide pools were then sequenced. Investigators separated out CD4+ T cells once approximately 11 days of culture had passed. Testing of the vaccine recipients showed negative nucleocapsid antibodies and no prior SARS-CoV-2 infection. Each culture had half its medium swapped for IL-2 medium on days 3 and 7. In regard to this clone: Its target is not known.

The sequenced sample was CD4+ T cells from PBMCs cultured with SARS-CoV-2 spike peptides, obtained before COVID-19 vaccination. This TCR came from a human donor who received a COVID-19 vaccine. The chain uses TRBV18 and TRBJ1-5; TRBD1 aligns across 8 bases. The CDR3 sequence: CASSARQGRYSNQPQHF. Written as DNA, the CDR3 is TGTGCCAGCTCAGCGAGACAGGGGAGGTATAGCAATCAGCCCCAGCATTTT.